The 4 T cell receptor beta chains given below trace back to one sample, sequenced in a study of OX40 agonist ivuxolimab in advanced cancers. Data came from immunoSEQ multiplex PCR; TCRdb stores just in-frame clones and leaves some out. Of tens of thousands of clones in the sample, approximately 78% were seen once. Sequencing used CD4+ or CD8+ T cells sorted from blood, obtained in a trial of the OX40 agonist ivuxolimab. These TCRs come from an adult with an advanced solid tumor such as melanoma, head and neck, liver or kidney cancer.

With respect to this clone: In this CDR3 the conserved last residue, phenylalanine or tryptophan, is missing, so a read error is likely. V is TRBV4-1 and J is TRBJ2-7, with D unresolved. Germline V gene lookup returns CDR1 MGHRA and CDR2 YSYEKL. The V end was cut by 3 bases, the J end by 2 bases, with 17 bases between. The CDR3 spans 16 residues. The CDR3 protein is CASSQDHRVPTYEQYL. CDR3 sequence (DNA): TGCGCCAGCAGCCAGGACCACCGGGTCCCTACCTACGAGCAGTACCTC.

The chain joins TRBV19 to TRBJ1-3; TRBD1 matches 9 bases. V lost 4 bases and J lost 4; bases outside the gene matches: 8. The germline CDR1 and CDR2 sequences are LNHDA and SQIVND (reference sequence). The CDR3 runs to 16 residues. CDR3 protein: CASSRGQGESGNTIYF. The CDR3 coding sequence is TGTGCCAGTAGTAGGGGACAGGGTGAATCCGGAAACACCATATATTTT. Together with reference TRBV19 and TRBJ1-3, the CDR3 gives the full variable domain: DGGITQSPKYLFRKEGQNVTLSCEQNLNHDAMYWYRQDPGQGLRLIYYSQIVNDFQKGDIAEGYSVSREKKESFPLTVTSAQKNPTAFYLCASSRGQGESGNTIYFGEGSWLTVV.

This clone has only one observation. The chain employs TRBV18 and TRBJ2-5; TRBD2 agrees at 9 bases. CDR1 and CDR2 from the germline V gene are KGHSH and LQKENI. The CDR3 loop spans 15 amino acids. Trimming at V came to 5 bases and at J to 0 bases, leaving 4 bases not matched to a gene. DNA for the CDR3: TGTGCCAGCTCATCGCGACTAGCGGACCAAGAGACCCAGTACTTC. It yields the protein CASSSRLADQETQYF.

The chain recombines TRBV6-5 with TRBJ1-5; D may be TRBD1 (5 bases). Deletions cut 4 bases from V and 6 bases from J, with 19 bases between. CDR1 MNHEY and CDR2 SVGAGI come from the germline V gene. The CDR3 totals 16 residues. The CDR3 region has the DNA TGTGCCAGCAGTTCAAGGGGTGATGGGCTCGGTCAGCCCCAGCATTTT. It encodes CASSSRGDGLGQPQHF.